This TCR beta chain emerged from a study of OX40 agonist ivuxolimab in advanced cancers. Study findings and constraints: Patients with a partial response at 0.1-3.0 mg/kg had among the lowest clonal expansion.

Clones were sequenced by immunoSEQ multiplex PCR, and TCRdb holds only the in-frame ones, with some missing. The sample carries about 84,000 clones, about 91% recorded once. V lost 7 bases and J lost 7; bases outside the gene matches: 15. This CDR3 contains 16 residues. Germline V gene lookup returns CDR1 SQVTM and CDR2 ANQGSEA. Comments on this clone: Its matching antigen is unknown.

The sequence derives from an adult with an advanced solid tumor such as melanoma, head and neck, liver or kidney cancer. Sequencing used CD4+ or CD8+ T cells sorted from blood, obtained in a trial of the OX40 agonist ivuxolimab. This chain connects TRBV29-1 to TRBJ2-1; 11 bases fit TRBD1. This CDR3 is CSAQKRTGGVRNEQFF. In DNA, the CDR3 is TGCAGCGCCCAAAAGCGGACAGGGGGCGTCCGGAATGAGCAGTTCTTC.